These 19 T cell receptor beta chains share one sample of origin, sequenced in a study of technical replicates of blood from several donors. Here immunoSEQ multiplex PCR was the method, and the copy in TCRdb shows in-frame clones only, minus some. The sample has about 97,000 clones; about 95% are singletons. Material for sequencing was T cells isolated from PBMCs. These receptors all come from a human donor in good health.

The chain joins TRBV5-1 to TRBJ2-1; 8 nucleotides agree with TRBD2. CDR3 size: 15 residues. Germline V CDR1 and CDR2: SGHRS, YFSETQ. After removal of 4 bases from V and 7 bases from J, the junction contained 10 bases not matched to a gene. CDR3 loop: CASSREGLLRNEQFF. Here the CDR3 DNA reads TGCGCCAGCAGCCGGGAGGGCCTCCTCCGAAATGAGCAGTTCTTC.

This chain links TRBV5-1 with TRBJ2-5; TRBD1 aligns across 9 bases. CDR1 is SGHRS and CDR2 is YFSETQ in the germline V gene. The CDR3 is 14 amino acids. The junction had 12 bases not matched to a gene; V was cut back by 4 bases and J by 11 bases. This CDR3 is CASSHRDRASEQYF. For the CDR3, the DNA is TGCGCCAGCAGCCACCGGGACAGGGCTAGTGAGCAGTACTTC.

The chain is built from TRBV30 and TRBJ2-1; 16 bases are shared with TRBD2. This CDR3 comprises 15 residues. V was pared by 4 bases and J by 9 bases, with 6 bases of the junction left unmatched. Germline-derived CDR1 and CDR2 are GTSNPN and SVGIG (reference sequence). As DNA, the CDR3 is TGTGCCTGGATGGGACTAGCGGGAGGGCAGACTGAGCAGTTCTTC. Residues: CAWMGLAGGQTEQFF.

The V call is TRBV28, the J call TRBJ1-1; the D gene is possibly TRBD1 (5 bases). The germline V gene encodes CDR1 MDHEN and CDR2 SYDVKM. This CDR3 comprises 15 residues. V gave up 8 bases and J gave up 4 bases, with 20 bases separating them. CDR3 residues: CASSPRGGRGTEAFF. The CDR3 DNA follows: TGTGCCAGCTCTCCCCGGGGAGGGAGGGGCACTGAAGCTTTCTTT.

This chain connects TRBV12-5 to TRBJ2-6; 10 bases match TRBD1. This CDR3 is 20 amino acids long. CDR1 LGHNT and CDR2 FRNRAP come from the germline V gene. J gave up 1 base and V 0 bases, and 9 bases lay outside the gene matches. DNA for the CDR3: TGTGCTAGTGGTTTGGTTCTTGGACAGGGGGTAATGTCTGGGGCCAACGTCCTGACTTTC. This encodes CASGLVLGQGVMSGANVLTF.

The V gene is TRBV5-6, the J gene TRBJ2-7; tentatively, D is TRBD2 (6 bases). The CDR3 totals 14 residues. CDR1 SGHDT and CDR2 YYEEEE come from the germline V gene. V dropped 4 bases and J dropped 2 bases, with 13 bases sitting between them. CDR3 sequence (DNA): TGTGCCAGCAGCGGGACTTTCATCCCCTACGAGCAGTACTTC. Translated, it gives CASSGTFIPYEQYF.

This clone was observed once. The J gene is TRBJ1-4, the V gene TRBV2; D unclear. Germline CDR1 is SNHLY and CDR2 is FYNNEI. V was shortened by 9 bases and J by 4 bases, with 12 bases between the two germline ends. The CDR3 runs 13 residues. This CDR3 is CASLHPVNEKLFF. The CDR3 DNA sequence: TGTGCCAGTTTACATCCCGTTAATGAAAAACTGTTTTTT.

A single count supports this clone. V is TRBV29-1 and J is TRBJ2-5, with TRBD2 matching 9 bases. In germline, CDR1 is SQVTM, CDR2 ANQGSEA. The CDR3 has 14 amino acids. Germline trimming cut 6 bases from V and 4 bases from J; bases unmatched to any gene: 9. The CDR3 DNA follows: TGCAGCGTATCAGCGGGAGGAGGGGGAGAGACCCAGTACTTC. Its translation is CSVSAGGGGETQYF.

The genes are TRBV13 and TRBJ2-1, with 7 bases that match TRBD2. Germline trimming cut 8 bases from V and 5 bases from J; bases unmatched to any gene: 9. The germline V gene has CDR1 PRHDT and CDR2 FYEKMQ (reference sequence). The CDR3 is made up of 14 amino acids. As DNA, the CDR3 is TGTGCCAGCCAATTGAGTCTAGCGGACAATGAGCAGTTCTTC. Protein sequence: CASQLSLADNEQFF.

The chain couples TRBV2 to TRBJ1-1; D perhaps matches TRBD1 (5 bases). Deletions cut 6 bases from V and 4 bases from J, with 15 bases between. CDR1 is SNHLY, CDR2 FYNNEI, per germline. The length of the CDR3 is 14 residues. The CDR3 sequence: CASRQYGGGTEAFF. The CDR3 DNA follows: TGTGCCAGCAGGCAATATGGGGGGGGCACTGAAGCTTTCTTT.

In DNA form, the CDR3 reads TGTGCCAGTAGTATTCTAGCGGGAGCCGACTACGAGCAGTACTTC. Translating gives CASSILAGADYEQYF. V gene TRBV19 combines with J gene TRBJ2-7, with 10 bases lining up with TRBD2. CDR3 length equals 15 residues. Germline V CDR1 and CDR2: LNHDA, SQIVND (reference sequence). Trimming removed 3 bases from V and 3 bases from J; junction bases left unmatched: 5.

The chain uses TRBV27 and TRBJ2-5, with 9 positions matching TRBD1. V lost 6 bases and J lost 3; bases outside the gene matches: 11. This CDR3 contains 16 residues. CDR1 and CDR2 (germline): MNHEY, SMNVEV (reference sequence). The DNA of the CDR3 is TGTGCCAGCAGGCCCCCGGGACAGGGATTCGAAGAGACCCAGTACTTC. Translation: CASRPPGQGFEETQYF.

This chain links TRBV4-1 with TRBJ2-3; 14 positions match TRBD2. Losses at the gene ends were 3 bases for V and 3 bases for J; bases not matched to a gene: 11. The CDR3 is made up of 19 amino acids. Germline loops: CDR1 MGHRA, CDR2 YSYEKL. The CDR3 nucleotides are TGCGCCAGCAGCCACAGGACTAGCGGGAGGCCCAGCTTAACAGATACGCAGTATTTT. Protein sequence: CASSHRTSGRPSLTDTQYF.

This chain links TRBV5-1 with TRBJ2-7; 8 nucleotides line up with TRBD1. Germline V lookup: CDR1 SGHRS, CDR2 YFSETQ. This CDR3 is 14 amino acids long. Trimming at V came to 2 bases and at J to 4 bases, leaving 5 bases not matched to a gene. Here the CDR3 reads CASSFRTGSYEQYF. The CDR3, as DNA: TGCGCCAGCAGCTTCAGGACAGGGTCGTACGAGCAGTACTTC.

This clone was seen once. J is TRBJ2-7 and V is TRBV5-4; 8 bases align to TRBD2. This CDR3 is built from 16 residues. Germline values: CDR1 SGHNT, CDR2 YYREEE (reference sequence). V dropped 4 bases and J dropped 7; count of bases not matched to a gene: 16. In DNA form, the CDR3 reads TGTGCCAGCAGCCCGGCCCCGGGACTAGGCGATGGGGAGCAGTACTTC. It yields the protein CASSPAPGLGDGEQYF.

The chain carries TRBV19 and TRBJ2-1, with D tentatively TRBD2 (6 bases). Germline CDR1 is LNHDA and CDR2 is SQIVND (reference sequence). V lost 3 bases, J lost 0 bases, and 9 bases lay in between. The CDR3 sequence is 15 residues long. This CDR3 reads CASSMSGSSYNEQFF. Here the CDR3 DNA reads TGTGCCAGTAGTATGTCCGGGAGCTCCTACAATGAGCAGTTCTTC.

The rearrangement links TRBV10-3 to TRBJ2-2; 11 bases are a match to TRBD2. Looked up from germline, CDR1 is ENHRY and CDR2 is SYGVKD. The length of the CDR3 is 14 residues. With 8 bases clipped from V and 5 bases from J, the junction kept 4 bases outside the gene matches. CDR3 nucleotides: TGTGCCATCGGGCTAGCGGGAGGAACCGGGGAGCTGTTTTTT. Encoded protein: CAIGLAGGTGELFF.

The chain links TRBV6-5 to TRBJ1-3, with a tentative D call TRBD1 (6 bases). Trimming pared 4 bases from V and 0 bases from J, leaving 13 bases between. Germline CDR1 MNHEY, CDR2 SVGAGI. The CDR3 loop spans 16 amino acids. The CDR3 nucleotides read TGTGCCAGCAGTTTCCGGGACACGAGCTCTGGAAACACCATATATTTT. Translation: CASSFRDTSSGNTIYF.

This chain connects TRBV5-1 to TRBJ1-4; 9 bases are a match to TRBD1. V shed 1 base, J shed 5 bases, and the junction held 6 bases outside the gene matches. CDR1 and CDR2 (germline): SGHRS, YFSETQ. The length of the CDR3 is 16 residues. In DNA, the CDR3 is TGCGCCAGCAGCTTGTTAGGGACAGGGAGGAATGAAAAACTGTTTTTT. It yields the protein CASSLLGTGRNEKLFF.